The 29 T cell receptor beta chains reported below all come from one sample, sequenced in a study of spatial heterogeneity in lung cancer. Sample time point: blood at routine non-recurrence follow-up after resection. In TCRdb, the 5' RACE reads were re-called with MiXCR into one record per CDR3 protein. The sample shows about 100,000 distinct CDR3 sequences, approximately 20% of them seen only once. Sequencing was performed on PBMCs, taken at follow-up. These receptors originate from a male donor with early-stage non-small cell lung cancer.

This clonotype was seen a handful of times. V and J are TRBV5-4 and TRBJ2-3; TRBD1 matches at 7 bases. The CDR3 loop spans 16 amino acids. The J segment lost 2 bases and the V segment lost 4 bases, leaving 10 bases of the junction unmatched. Germline V gives CDR1 SGHNT, CDR2 YYREEE (reference sequence). The CDR3 region has the DNA TGTGCCAGCAGCCCCCGACAGGGCTTTAACACAGATACGCAGTATTTT. Translated, it gives CASSPRQGFNTDTQYF.

This clonotype was detected only a few times. The V call is TRBV5-1, the J call TRBJ2-5; D ambiguous. The ends were cut back, 0 bases at V and 5 bases at J, with 11 bases in the middle. CDR3 length: 14 amino acids. Germline V gives CDR1 SGHRS, CDR2 YFSETQ. The CDR3: CASSLGYSAETQYF. The CDR3 nucleotides read TGCGCCAGCAGCTTGGGGTACTCAGCGGAGACCCAGTACTTC.

The chain is built from TRBV2 and TRBJ2-5; TRBD2 agrees at 10 bases. The CDR3 runs 12 residues. Unmatched junction bases numbered 2, after V lost 8 bases and J lost 5 bases. Germline assignment: CDR1 SNHLY and CDR2 FYNNEI. CDR3 in DNA: TGTGCCAGCGAACTAGCGGGGGAGACCCAGTACTTC. As protein: CASELAGETQYF.

The chain carries TRBV5-1 and TRBJ2-6; D gene uncertain. This CDR3 is built from 15 residues. Germline CDR1 and CDR2: SGHRS and YFSETQ. V was trimmed by 4 bases and J by 0 bases, leaving 8 bases between them. CDR3 sequence: CASSPFSSGANVLTF. DNA of the CDR3: TGCGCCAGCAGCCCGTTTTCCTCTGGGGCCAACGTCCTGACTTTC.

This clonotype was counted a few times. V usage is TRBV11-2 and J usage is TRBJ1-1; D is unresolved. This CDR3 region has 13 residues. The ends were cut back, 6 bases at V and 1 base at J, with 9 bases in the middle. The V gene's germline CDR1 is SGHAT and CDR2 FQNNGV. DNA of the CDR3: TGTGCCAGCAGTCGAACGTGGAACACTGAAGCTTTCTTT. It encodes CASSRTWNTEAFF.

In its sample, this clonotype was seen a few times. The chain has TRBV12-3 or TRBV12-4 and TRBJ2-7, with 10 bases that match TRBD2. The CDR3 length is 13 residues. Trimming at V came to 11 bases and at J to 2 bases, leaving 6 bases not matched to a gene. CDR3 region: CAGSSGGTYEQYF. Written as DNA, the CDR3 is TGTGCCGGCTCTAGCGGGGGTACCTACGAGCAGTACTTC.

This clonotype has only a few counts. The chain carries TRBV24-1 and TRBJ1-4, with 8 nucleotides matching TRBD1. V lost 2 bases and J lost 8; bases outside the gene matches: 6. The CDR3 spans 15 residues. CDR1 is KGHDR and CDR2 is SFDVKD in the germline V gene. In nucleotides, the CDR3 is TGTGCCACCAGTGATTCCGGACAGGGCAAAGAAAAACTGTTTTTT. Translated: CATSDSGQGKEKLFF.

This sequence joins TRBV13 and TRBJ2-3; tentative D call: TRBD2 (6 bases). The germline V gene has CDR1 PRHDT and CDR2 FYEKMQ (reference sequence). The CDR3 contains 16 residues. V gave up 5 bases and J gave up 1 base, with 16 bases separating them. Here the CDR3 DNA reads TGTGCCAGCAGCGCCCTAGCGAAAAAGGGCACAGATACGCAGTATTTT. Its translation: CASSALAKKGTDTQYF.

The chain joins TRBV27 to TRBJ2-3, with 7 nucleotides matching TRBD2. V was pared by 5 bases and J by 2 bases, with 7 bases of the junction left unmatched. The CDR3 has 15 amino acids. The V gene's germline CDR1 is MNHEY and CDR2 SMNVEV (reference sequence). The CDR3 spells CASSMERGFTDTQYF. The CDR3 bases are TGTGCCAGCAGTATGGAGCGGGGCTTCACAGATACGCAGTATTTT.

CDR3 DNA sequence: TGCAGTGCTAGAGGGTTAGCGGGAGGTAGAAATGAGCAGTTCTTC. Protein sequence: CSARGLAGGRNEQFF. The gene calls are TRBV20-1 and TRBJ2-1, with 10 bases that match TRBD2. J was trimmed by 7 bases and V by 1 base; bases with no gene match: 7. The CDR3 extends over 15 amino acids. Germline lookup yields CDR1 DFQATT and CDR2 SNEGSKA (reference sequence).

This clonotype was detected many times. The chain carries TRBV6-2 or TRBV6-3 and TRBJ2-7, with D maybe TRBD1 (5 bases). From germline, CDR1 is MNHEY and CDR2 SVGEGT. CDR3 size: 14 residues. Trimming pared 7 bases from V and 0 bases from J, leaving 13 bases between. This CDR3 reads CASTETASSYEQYV. CDR3 DNA: TGTGCCAGCACCGAGACAGCGAGCTCCTACGAGCAGTACGTC.

The J gene is TRBJ2-1, the V gene TRBV4-2, with 11 bases aligning to TRBD2. Germline trimming cut 1 base from V and 7 bases from J; bases unmatched to any gene: 0. Per the germline V gene, CDR1 is LGHNA and CDR2 is YNFKEQ. The CDR3 sequence is 14 residues long. The CDR3 loop reads CASSQGLAGNEQFF. In DNA, the CDR3 is TGTGCCAGCAGCCAAGGACTAGCGGGAAATGAGCAGTTCTTC.

The V call is TRBV29-1, the J call TRBJ2-5; a possible D gene is TRBD1 (6 bases). The germline gives CDR1 SQVTM, CDR2 ANQGSEA. The CDR3 is 12 residues long. V was cut by 4 bases and J by 7 bases, with 13 bases left in between. CDR3 amino acids: CSVAQGPGTQYF. In nucleotides, the CDR3 is TGCAGCGTTGCACAGGGTCCGGGGACCCAGTACTTC.

CDR3 sequence: CASNEQGDPDEQYF. CDR3 coding DNA: TGTGCCAGCAACGAACAGGGGGACCCTGACGAGCAGTACTTC. The chain is built from TRBV25-1 and TRBJ2-7, with TRBD1 identical over 8 bases. Germline-derived CDR1 and CDR2 are MGHDK and SYGVNS. CDR3 length: 14 residues. V trimming: 7 bases; J trimming: 5 bases; junction bases outside the gene matches: 10.

This clonotype was detected only a few times. The chain links TRBV10-1 to TRBJ2-1; D is perhaps TRBD1 (6 bases). Germline V lookup: CDR1 WNHNN, CDR2 SYGVQD (reference sequence). The V end was cut by 6 bases, the J end by 9 bases, with 24 bases between. This CDR3 region has 16 residues. The CDR3 coding sequence is TGCGCCAGCAGAACTACCGTTTACAGGGTCTTTGTTGAGCAGTTCTTC. Translating gives CASRTTVYRVFVEQFF.

This clonotype came up a few times. This chain uses TRBV23-1 with TRBJ2-7; TRBD1 matches at 8 bases. TRBV23-1 is labeled an ORF, and its function is uncertain. The junction had 21 bases not matched to a gene; V was cut back by 8 bases and J by 0 bases. The CDR3 spans 19 residues. CDR3 residues: CASGRGGQGFTGSSYEQYV. CDR3 coding DNA: TGCGCCAGCGGACGCGGAGGACAGGGTTTCACTGGAAGCTCCTACGAGCAGTACGTC.

The gene calls are TRBV24-1 and TRBJ1-2, with D hard to call. This CDR3 is built from 13 residues. Trimming stripped 9 bases from V and 0 bases from J, with 10 bases between. CDR1 is KGHDR and CDR2 is SFDVKD in the germline V gene. In DNA form, the CDR3 reads TGTGCCACCTCTCGAGACTCTAACTATGGCTACACCTTC. The encoded protein is CATSRDSNYGYTF.

This clonotype showed up many times. This rearrangement joins TRBV6-5 to TRBJ1-2; D gene unclear. The CDR3 extends over 15 amino acids. The V gene's germline CDR1 is MNHEY and CDR2 SVGAGI. V shed 2 bases and J shed 4 bases, with 14 bases lying between them. The CDR3: CASSYRVGVSYGYTF. The CDR3 nucleotides are TGTGCCAGCAGTTACCGGGTCGGAGTTTCCTATGGCTACACCTTC.

The chain links TRBV6-1 to TRBJ1-2; TRBD1 might be the D (5 bases). The CDR3 totals 13 residues. The ends were cut back, 4 bases at V and 4 bases at J, with 10 bases in the middle. Germline V gene sequence: CDR1 MNHNS, CDR2 SASEGT. The CDR3 DNA sequence: TGTGCCAGCAGTGGGGACGGAGTCTATGGCTACACCTTC. It is translated as CASSGDGVYGYTF.

This chain connects TRBV19 to TRBJ1-2, with D perhaps TRBD1 (6 bases). V lost 6 bases and J 4 bases, leaving 21 bases between the germline ends. The CDR3 has 16 residues. CDR1 and CDR2 (germline): LNHDA, SQIVND (reference sequence). The CDR3 nucleotides read TGTGCCAGTAGCTCCTCTTCTCCGGGACAAATCTATGGCTACACCTTC. Its protein product is CASSSSSPGQIYGYTF.

This clonotype occurred many times. CDR3 loop: CASSEGTGGYEQYV. The DNA of the CDR3 is TGCGCCAGCAGCGAAGGGACAGGGGGCTACGAGCAGTACGTC. The chain combines TRBV5-1 with TRBJ2-7; 11 bases agree with TRBD1. The CDR3 length is 14 residues. Germline V gene sequence: CDR1 SGHRS, CDR2 YFSETQ. The V segment lost 4 bases and the J segment 3 bases; nucleotides outside the gene matches: 3.

The V and J genes are TRBV6-4 and TRBJ2-1; TRBD2 aligns across 9 bases. V gave up 3 bases and J gave up 7 bases; unmatched junction bases: 10. The CDR3 has 16 amino acids. Germline assignment: CDR1 MRHNA and CDR2 SNTAGT. CDR3: CASSEDPSGAGNEQFF. As DNA, the CDR3 is TGTGCCAGCAGTGAAGATCCTAGCGGGGCTGGGAATGAGCAGTTCTTC.

This clonotype showed up many times. V and J are TRBV2 and TRBJ1-5; D is undetermined. Germline V gene sequence: CDR1 SNHLY, CDR2 FYNNEI. This CDR3 is built from 15 residues. Trimming stripped 4 bases from V and 3 bases from J, with 13 bases between. CDR3 protein: CASSVDGVANQPQHF. The DNA of the CDR3 is TGTGCCAGCAGTGTTGATGGGGTCGCCAATCAGCCCCAGCATTTT.

The rearrangement joins TRBV2 to TRBJ2-1; D might be TRBD1 (6 bases). The V and J ends lost 6 bases and 6 bases respectively, with 12 bases between them. CDR1 is SNHLY, CDR2 FYNNEI, per germline. This CDR3 contains 13 residues. CDR3 in amino acids: CASSEQGVNEQFF. The CDR3 DNA sequence: TGTGCCAGCAGCGAACAGGGTGTCAATGAGCAGTTCTTC.

This clonotype turned up a few times. J is TRBJ1-1 and V is TRBV19; D perhaps matches TRBD1 (6 bases). V lost 6 bases to trimming and J lost 5 bases, with 13 bases between them. The length of the CDR3 is 13 residues. Germline lookup yields CDR1 LNHDA and CDR2 SQIVND (reference sequence). The DNA for the CDR3 is TGTGCCAGTAGCCGCCAGGGGACAACTGAAGCTTTCTTT. Encoded protein: CASSRQGTTEAFF. The variable domain in full, completed from reference TRBV19 and TRBJ1-1, reads DGGITQSPKYLFRKEGQNVTLSCEQNLNHDAMYWYRQDPGQGLRLIYYSQIVNDFQKGDIAEGYSVSREKKESFPLTVTSAQKNPTAFYLCASSRQGTTEAFFGQGTRLTVV.

This clonotype was found many times. The chain employs TRBV20-1 and TRBJ2-1; perhaps D is TRBD1 or TRBD2 (6 bases each). V lost 4 bases and J 0 bases, leaving 10 bases between the germline ends. CDR3 size: 14 residues. CDR1 DFQATT and CDR2 SNEGSKA come from the germline V gene (reference sequence). CDR3 DNA sequence: TGCAGTGCTATCGGGGGCACCTCCTACAATGAGCAGTTCTTC. Protein: CSAIGGTSYNEQFF.

This clonotype occurred a few times. The rearrangement joins TRBV2 to TRBJ1-1; 8 bases match TRBD1. V trimming: 2 bases; J trimming: 11 bases; junction bases outside the gene matches: 10. CDR1 SNHLY and CDR2 FYNNEI come from the germline V gene. The CDR3 consists of 14 residues. This chain's CDR3 is CASSERLGQGAAFF. The CDR3 DNA reads as TGTGCCAGCAGTGAACGCTTAGGACAGGGCGCGGCTTTCTTT.

This clonotype was counted between two and nine times. The chain recombines TRBV19 with TRBJ1-5; D not resolved. Looked up from germline, CDR1 is LNHDA and CDR2 is SQIVND (reference sequence). The germline V and J ends were trimmed by 6 bases and 5 bases, with 11 bases remaining between them. The CDR3 spans 13 residues. The DNA for the CDR3 is TGTGCCAGTAGCTTGACGGTGGATCAGCCCCAGCATTTT. Its translation is CASSLTVDQPQHF.

The rearrangement uses TRBV3-1 and TRBJ2-2; no reliable D call. The germline V and J ends were trimmed by 2 bases and 6 bases, with 7 bases remaining between them. The germline gives CDR1 LGHDT, CDR2 YNNKEL (reference sequence). This CDR3 has 13 residues. This chain's CDR3 is CASSQQWAGELFF. DNA for the CDR3: TGTGCCAGCAGCCAACAGTGGGCCGGGGAGCTGTTTTTT.